The rows below give T cell receptor beta chains drawn from one sample of a study of cytotoxic CD8 clonotypes in ibrutinib-treated CLL. Sequenced by immunoSEQ multiplex PCR; TCRdb stores in-frame clones only, minus some. The sample comprises approximately 140,000 clones, approximately 77% of which are singletons, and approximately 30% rests with the top ten. The material was PBMCs, obtained after 12 months of ibrutinib treatment. Receptors originate from a human donor with chronic lymphocytic leukemia. The CDR3 runs from the conserved cysteine through the conserved F or W. The D gene is left open where the match is weak. For some rows the clone size is stated as once, few or many, or as a class when expanded; others skip it.

d_call: TRBD1; v_call: TRBV5-1; j_call: TRBJ2-3; clone_size: .; cdr3_nt: TGCGCCAGCAGTCGTTACTTGGGGGACAGGCGCACAGATACGCAGTATTTT; cdr3_aa: CASSRYLGDRRTDTQYF
d_call: .; v_call: TRBV13; j_call: TRBJ1-2; clone_size: .; cdr3_nt: TGTGCCAGCAGCCTGACTTTGGACAGAGGCCTTGGGTACACCTTC; cdr3_aa: CASSLTLDRGLGYTF
d_call: .; v_call: TRBV5-1; j_call: TRBJ1-5; clone_size: few; cdr3_nt: TGCGCCAGCAGCTTGGGTTCCCCGCTGAGCAATCAGCCCCAGCATTTT; cdr3_aa: CASSLGSPLSNQPQHF
d_call: TRBD1; v_call: TRBV30; j_call: TRBJ1-2; clone_size: .; cdr3_nt: TGTGCCTGGAGCTCAGGGGGCAATGGCTACACCTTC; cdr3_aa: CAWSSGGNGYTF
d_call: TRBD1; v_call: TRBV6-5; j_call: TRBJ2-1; clone_size: .; cdr3_nt: TGTGCCAGCAGTTACTCGGGGACAGGGGGCAAAGAGCAGTTCTTC; cdr3_aa: CASSYSGTGGKEQFF
d_call: .; v_call: TRBV6-7; j_call: TRBJ1-4; clone_size: .; cdr3_nt: TGTGCCAGCAGTACGGACCGATGGGGTGAAAAACTGTTTTTT; cdr3_aa: CASSTDRWGEKLFF
d_call: .; v_call: TRBV6-5; j_call: TRBJ1-5; clone_size: .; cdr3_nt: TGTGCCAGCAGCACAGACAGGCAGGGCAATCAGCCCCAGCATTTT; cdr3_aa: CASSTDRQGNQPQHF
d_call: .; v_call: TRBV27; j_call: TRBJ2-7; clone_size: .; cdr3_nt: TGTGCCAGCAGTCCCCGGGGGTCTTGGGAGCAGTACTTC; cdr3_aa: CASSPRGSWEQYF
d_call: .; v_call: TRBV7-9; j_call: TRBJ2-3; clone_size: .; cdr3_nt: TGTGCCAGCAGCTATAGCGGAGATACGCAGTATTTT; cdr3_aa: CASSYSGDTQYF
d_call: .; v_call: TRBV6-5; j_call: TRBJ1-2; clone_size: .; cdr3_nt: TGTGCCAGCAGTTTCCTCTCTCGATATGGCTACACCTTC; cdr3_aa: CASSFLSRYGYTF
d_call: .; v_call: TRBV7-9; j_call: TRBJ1-4; clone_size: few; cdr3_nt: TGTGCCAGCAGTTTCAGCAATGAAAAACTGTTTTTT; cdr3_aa: CASSFSNEKLFF
d_call: TRBD2; v_call: TRBV29-1; j_call: TRBJ2-5; clone_size: .; cdr3_nt: TGCAGCGTTTTGGGGACTAGCGGGATGGAGACCCAGTACTTC; cdr3_aa: CSVLGTSGMETQYF
d_call: .; v_call: TRBV7-3; j_call: TRBJ2-6; clone_size: .; cdr3_nt: TGTGCCAGCAGCTCGCCAGGGTCGGGAGAACCTGGGGCCAACGTCCTGACTTTC; cdr3_aa: CASSSPGSGEPGANVLTF
d_call: TRBD1; v_call: TRBV29-1; j_call: TRBJ2-7; clone_size: .; cdr3_nt: TGCAGCGTTGAAGAGGACAGGGCCTACGAGCAGTACTTC; cdr3_aa: CSVEEDRAYEQYF
d_call: .; v_call: TRBV28; j_call: TRBJ1-6; clone_size: .; cdr3_nt: TGTGCCAGCCTTCGCGATAAGAATTCACCCCTCCACTTT; cdr3_aa: CASLRDKNSPLHF
d_call: TRBD1; v_call: TRBV5-6; j_call: TRBJ2-5; clone_size: .; cdr3_nt: TGTGCCAGCAGCTTGAGAGACAGGGGGCAAGAGACCCAGTACTTC; cdr3_aa: CASSLRDRGQETQYF
d_call: .; v_call: TRBV11-2; j_call: TRBJ1-1; clone_size: .; cdr3_nt: TGTGCCAGCAGCGTATGGTCGGTCACAACCACTGAAGCTTTCTTT; cdr3_aa: CASSVWSVTTTEAFF
d_call: .; v_call: TRBV2; j_call: TRBJ1-3; clone_size: .; cdr3_nt: TGTGCCAGCAGTGACCGGGGTTCATCTGGAAACACCATATATTTT; cdr3_aa: CASSDRGSSGNTIYF
d_call: .; v_call: TRBV2; j_call: TRBJ1-1; clone_size: .; cdr3_nt: TGTGCCAGCAGTATAACAGGGATGAACACTGAAGCTTTCTTT; cdr3_aa: CASSITGMNTEAFF
d_call: .; v_call: TRBV28; j_call: TRBJ1-1; clone_size: once; cdr3_nt: TGTGCCAGCAGTTTGCTCGGGGACCTTATGAACACTGAAGCTTTCTTT; cdr3_aa: CASSLLGDLMNTEAFF
d_call: .; v_call: TRBV7-2; j_call: TRBJ1-1; clone_size: once; cdr3_nt: TGTGCCAGCAGCCCCCTCCAAATGAACACTGAAGCTTTCTTT; cdr3_aa: CASSPLQMNTEAFF
d_call: TRBD1; v_call: TRBV9; j_call: TRBJ1-3; clone_size: .; cdr3_nt: TGTGCCAGCAGCCTCCGACAGGGGCAGTATGGAAACACCATATATTTT; cdr3_aa: CASSLRQGQYGNTIYF
d_call: .; v_call: TRBV27; j_call: TRBJ1-6; clone_size: .; cdr3_nt: TGTGCCAGCAGTTCCAGATACCTCGCCCTCCACTTT; cdr3_aa: CASSSRYLALHF
d_call: .; v_call: TRBV28; j_call: TRBJ2-3; clone_size: .; cdr3_nt: TGTGCCAGCAGTTTTGGACCAACTAGCACAGATACGCAGTATTTT; cdr3_aa: CASSFGPTSTDTQYF
d_call: .; v_call: TRBV6-5; j_call: TRBJ2-1; clone_size: few; cdr3_nt: TGTGCCAGTGCCCTAGGGTCGGGTGAGCAGTTCTTC; cdr3_aa: CASALGSGEQFF
d_call: TRBD2; v_call: TRBV28; j_call: TRBJ2-7; clone_size: few; cdr3_nt: TGTGCCAGCGGCACCAGCGGGGGGGCGTCCTACGAGCAGTACTTC; cdr3_aa: CASGTSGGASYEQYF
d_call: .; v_call: TRBV7-9; j_call: TRBJ1-2; clone_size: .; cdr3_nt: TGTGCCAGCAGCTTAGCGTCTTATGGCTACACCTTC; cdr3_aa: CASSLASYGYTF
d_call: TRBD1; v_call: TRBV28; j_call: TRBJ1-3; clone_size: once; cdr3_nt: TGTGCCAGCAGTCCACCGGGACAGGTCTCTGGAAACACCATATATTTT; cdr3_aa: CASSPPGQVSGNTIYF
d_call: .; v_call: TRBV7-9; j_call: TRBJ1-2; clone_size: .; cdr3_nt: TGTGCCAGCAGCTCCCTCACCTTC; cdr3_aa: CASSSLTF
d_call: .; v_call: TRBV10-3; j_call: TRBJ2-7; clone_size: .; cdr3_nt: TGTGCCAGCCGTGGGGGGCCCTCCTCCTACGAGCAGTACTTC; cdr3_aa: CASRGGPSSYEQYF